The present entry profiles one T cell receptor beta chain with its context. No antigen is known for it. No qualities accompany the bases; no much larger clone lies one base away. For the CD8 naive samples, CD45RO-negative cells were positively selected for CCR7, yielding a CD45RA+CCR7+ population from which TemRA cells were excluded. Donors were healthy HIV-negative adults with no recently reported acute infections or vaccinations. Every donor was a Caucasian adult living in Nashville, Tennessee, USA. Blood was collected by leukapheresis, and PBMCs were isolated by Ficoll-Histopaque density gradient centrifugation and then cryopreserved in liquid nitrogen vapor phase. Analytical flow cytometry was used to check the purity and quantity of every magnetically sorted T cell population. From each sorted fraction, genomic DNA was isolated and quantified by UV absorbance on a Nanodrop 2000c. These data originate in a study of shared clonotypes between healthy human individuals (dated by TCRdb to 2018 to 2020). Study-wide context: A couple of women and a few men aged 18 to 49 years were included in the cohort. Blood TCR repertoires of five healthy adults were deeply sequenced to estimate repertoire size and the extent of clonotype sharing between individuals. For each donor, CD4 naive and CD4 memory were each given three plates, CD8 naive was given two plates, and CD8 memory was given one plate. To increase sequencing depth and limit assay-specific biases, TCR repertoire library preparation and sequencing were carried out by different laboratories using diverse techniques. Each donor's leukapheresis produced roughly between about 0.9 and 9.5 billion PBMCs. Broader findings and caveats from the paper: Higher generation probabilities were observed for clonotypes shared by all four sorted-subset donors than for non-shared clonotypes. The genetic and exposure-history diversity represented was limited by the small number of donors. Larger estimated clonotype richness was generally found for naive subsets than for memory subsets. Sharing across a few donors was observed for around 5% of naive CD4, less than 4% of naive CD8, about 2.3% of memory CD4, and 0.4% of memory CD8 clonotypes. Rarefaction of sorted-subset datasets indicated incomplete sequencing despite the large sequencing depth. Only blood was sampled, and tissue TCR repertoires likely differ from those in blood. Pairwise subsampling indicated that sequencing depth was expected to affect the degree of clonotype sharing among donors.

The CDR3 sequence holds 16 residues, the cysteine and phenylalanine included. The sequence is cut down to CDR3 DNA, 48 bases in frame from base 1. Looking up the germline V gene yields CDR1 SNHLY and CDR2 FYNNEI. Germline trimming: 3 bases from V, 4 bases from J; junction bases outside gene matches: 8. Using the deep immunoSEQ assay, multiplex PCR amplified TCR CDR3 regions from genomic DNA. Extracted genomic DNA from each cell subset was distributed evenly across all wells of several immunoSEQ 96-well plates, and each plate was treated as a replicate. For sorted subsets, each replicate PCR was loaded with around 220 ng genomic DNA, equivalent to some 27,000 T cell genomes. Purified libraries were quantified with a Qubit 3.0 fluorometer, sized on a Bioanalyzer 2100, and re-quantified with the KAPA Library Quantification kit. A separate single-read 150-cycle Illumina NextSeq 550 flow cell was used to sequence each immunoSEQ 96-well plate. As for the authors' bioinformatics: Because the immunoSEQ output included only junctional sequences and no quality scores, the filtering could not be the same as the filtering used for full-length reads. To assign V/J genes and CDR3, sequences were annotated against IMGT germline references using PyIR, a Python wrapper for IgBLAST v1.9. Any read was removed if the V/J assignment was weak (E-value above 1e-6), the CDR3 was missing, or the read contained stop codons, out-of-frame junctions, or ambiguous translated residues. V3J clonotypes were defined as sequences sharing an identical inferred V gene, J gene, and CDR3 amino acid sequence. Percentage overlap between repertoires was computed as shared unique clonotypes divided by the size of the smaller repertoire. Richness of each repertoire was evaluated using RTK rarefaction, the Chao1 estimator, and Recon v2.1 estimates of unobserved clonotypes. Generation probabilities for all TCRbeta clonotypes obtained by the gDNA method from a handful of donors were computed using OLGA. Not all clones reach the TCRdb copy of this immuneACCESS table, which keeps in-frame sequences only. Checked studies attribute under half of the gap to unresolved V genes and leave the rest unexplained. The D gene and trimming were derived from the DNA, and the V and J assignments and clone size from that table. The sample records some 1,900,000 clones, approximately 94% of which are singletons. The ten largest clones take up under 1.5% of the sample.

Recombination connected TRBV2 to TRBJ1-2, and TRBD1 aligns with 10 junction nucleotides. Sequencing was carried out using naive CD8+ T cells sorted from blood. The sample's cell subset or site label, decoded: CD45RA+CCR7+. The receptor was derived from a man between 18 and 35 years old in good health. CDR3 reads: CASSDPGQGNLYGYTF. The DNA sequence is TGTGCCAGCAGTGACCCGGGACAGGGGAACCTCTATGGCTACACCTTC.